This T cell receptor beta chain was sequenced for a study of a mutant IDH1 vaccine in newly diagnosed glioma. About the research overall: Patients received vaccination from 4-6 weeks after radiotherapy alone, or with temozolomide cycles. Pretreatment consisted of radiotherapy, temozolomide, or both, with most receiving both.

The junction had 7 bases not matched to a gene; V was cut back by 4 bases and J by 7 bases. This CDR3 comprises 14 residues. Germline values: CDR1 SGDLS, CDR2 YYNGEE. Sequenced by immunoSEQ multiplex PCR; TCRdb stores in-frame clones only, minus some. This sample has around 50,000 clones, with around four fifths found just once. On this clone: The antigen is undetermined.

Points from the study as a whole: The authors found pseudoprogression apparently unrelated to changes in top peripheral T cell clonotypes. Evidence of vaccine-induced immune responses was documented in approximately 93% of patients.

This sample's time point: week 5, during vaccination. Vaccination comprised doses that each held 300 ug of mutant IDH1 20-mer peptide, plus topical imiquimod. The receptor's source is a man in his fifties with glioma. This rearrangement joins TRBV9 to TRBJ2-5, with 10 positions matching TRBD2. The sample in question was PBMCs, obtained from a glioma patient whose treatment included an IDH1 peptide vaccine. The CDR3: CASSPGVAGGTQYF. The DNA for the CDR3 is TGTGCCAGCAGCCCTGGAGTAGCGGGAGGGACCCAGTACTTC.